What follows are 10 T cell receptor beta chains derived from one specimen sequenced in a study of T cell changes during pregnancy in multiple sclerosis. Sequencing was performed with immunoSEQ multiplex PCR; in TCRdb, only in-frame clones are kept and a portion is missing. This table has around 49,000 clones, 85% to 90% appearing once. The sequences come from peripheral blood, collected after pregnancy. The receptors were gathered from a female donor in good health, enrolled as a control in a pregnancy study.

The V gene is TRBV6-1, the J gene TRBJ2-1, with TRBD1 as a possible D gene (6 bases). Germline CDR1 is MNHNS and CDR2 is SASEGT. The CDR3 is made up of 13 amino acids. Trimming took off 0 bases at V and 9 bases at J, with 9 bases between the two ends. CDR3 coding DNA: TGTGCCAGCAGTGAAGCGGGGGCGCGTGAGCAGTTCTTC. Residues: CASSEAGAREQFF.

The rearrangement uses TRBV18 and TRBJ1-6, with D maybe TRBD1 (6 bases). V was clipped by 5 bases and J by 0 bases, with 11 bases between them. Germline V gene lookup returns CDR1 KGHSH and CDR2 LQKENI. CDR3 size: 16 residues. CDR3 region: CASSSLDSSYNSPLHF. DNA for the CDR3: TGTGCCAGCTCATCCTTGGACAGCTCCTATAATTCACCCCTCCACTTT. The whole variable domain, remainder taken from reference TRBV18 and TRBJ1-6, is NAGVMQNPRHLVRRRGQEARLRCSPMKGHSHVYWYRQLPEEGLKFMVYLQKENIIDESGMPKERFSAEFPKEGPSILRIQQVVRGDSAAYFCASSSLDSSYNSPLHFGNGTRLTVT.

This rearrangement joins TRBV25-1 to TRBJ2-5, with 7 nucleotides matching TRBD1. Germline V gives CDR1 MGHDK, CDR2 SYGVNS. This CDR3 is built from 16 residues. Trimming took 6 bases from V and 5 from J; bases not matched to a gene: 15. The CDR3 coding sequence is TGTGCCAGCAGGATTAACAGGGGTCCGGGTGGGGAGACCCAGTACTTC. It encodes CASRINRGPGGETQYF.

This rearrangement joins TRBV7-6 to TRBJ2-2, with D perhaps TRBD1 (5 bases). CDR1 and CDR2 (germline): SGHVS, FNYEAQ. CDR3 size: 16 residues. V lost 6 bases to trimming and J lost 2 bases, with 16 bases between them. In DNA form, the CDR3 reads TGTGCCAGCAGGACCACGAAAGGACAAAACACCGGGGAGCTGTTTTTT. It is translated as CASRTTKGQNTGELFF.

The V call is TRBV21-1, the J call TRBJ2-1; the table calls TRBD2, which could not be checked here. TRBV21-1 represents a pseudogene. This CDR3 region has 15 residues. The CDR3 spells CASSKDSGAYNEQFF. For the CDR3, the DNA is TGTGCCAGCAGCAAAGATAGCGGAGCCTACAATGAGCAGTTCTTC.

The chain links TRBV28 to TRBJ2-3; perhaps TRBD1 as D (6 bases). The CDR3 has 15 amino acids. Trimming pared 7 bases from V and 1 base from J, leaving 15 bases between. Germline V gene data show CDR1 as MDHEN and CDR2 as SYDVKM. This chain's CDR3 is CASTPPRQGTDTQYF. In DNA, the CDR3 is TGTGCCAGCACCCCGCCCAGACAGGGCACAGATACGCAGTATTTT.

The gene calls are TRBV11-2 and TRBJ1-3; no firm D call. The V end was cut by 1 base, the J end by 4 bases, with 8 bases between. CDR1 and CDR2 from the germline V gene are SGHAT and FQNNGV. This CDR3 comprises 14 residues. The CDR3 sequence is CASSLGSIGNTIYF. The CDR3 DNA sequence: TGTGCCAGCAGCTTAGGCAGTATCGGAAACACCATATATTTT.

The chain employs TRBV7-8 and TRBJ2-3, with 7 nucleotides matching TRBD1. CDR3 length: 14 residues. Germline CDR1 and CDR2: SGHVS and FQNEAQ. V was clipped by 2 bases and J by 4 bases; unmatched bases: 3. The CDR3 DNA follows: TGTGCCAGCAGCTTAACAGGGGCGGCAGATACGCAGTATTTT. Its protein product is CASSLTGAADTQYF.

The chain carries TRBV9 and TRBJ2-2; 7 bases map to TRBD1. This CDR3 region has 13 residues. The V and J ends lost 2 bases and 6 bases, in that order; junction bases with no gene match: 1. Germline V gene data show CDR1 as SGDLS and CDR2 as YYNGEE. The chain's CDR3 is CASSVQGAGELFF. In DNA form, the CDR3 reads TGTGCCAGCAGCGTTCAGGGGGCCGGGGAGCTGTTTTTT. Full variable domain (rest looked up from reference TRBV9 and TRBJ2-2): DSGVTQTPKHLITATGQRVTLRCSPRSGDLSVYWYQQSLDQGLQFLIQYYNGEERAKGNILERFSAQQFPDLHSELNLSSLELGDSALYFCASSVQGAGELFFGEGSRLTVL.

This clone was detected once. J is TRBJ1-2 and V is TRBV2, with 7 bases fitting TRBD1. The CDR3 consists of 13 residues. Germline-derived CDR1 and CDR2 are SNHLY and FYNNEI. V shed 5 bases, J shed 6 bases, and the junction held 6 bases outside the gene matches. Here the CDR3 reads CASSLQGFDGYTF. Here the CDR3 DNA reads TGTGCCAGCAGTCTACAGGGGTTCGATGGCTACACCTTC.